This is a list of T cell receptor beta chains from one sample in a study of blood T cell repertoires in COVID-19. The method was immunoSEQ multiplex PCR; TCRdb's version includes in-frame clones alone and lacks a portion of them. This sample has about 410,000 clones; roughly nine tenths occur once, and the top ten carry 1.7%. The specimen was PBMCs or T cells enriched from blood (not recorded which). The receptors originated from a woman in her twenties or thirties who had recovered from COVID-19. Each CDR3 is given with its conserved first and last residue. A D gene is named only where the DNA matches it firmly. Some rows mark clone size as missing; the rest say once, few, many or name a class of expanded clone.

>TRBJ1-3|once|-|TRBV7-6
CASSGYDRGNTIYF
TGTGCCAGCAGCGGGTACGACAGGGGAAACACCATATATTTT
>TRBJ1-1|once|-|TRBV30
CAWSKQGGVEAFF
TGTGCCTGGAGTAAACAGGGTGGGGTTGAAGCTTTCTTT
>TRBJ2-6|-|TRBD2|TRBV27
CASSKNSGTSGANVLTF
TGTGCCAGCAGCAAGAACAGCGGGACCTCTGGGGCCAACGTCCTGACTTTC
>TRBJ1-1|-|-|TRBV18
CASSDSWSTEAFF
TGTGCCAGCTCGGACAGTTGGAGTACTGAAGCTTTCTTT
>TRBJ2-3|once|-|TRBV7-6
CASSLQGPGLQDTQYF
TGTGCCAGCAGCTTGCAGGGTCCCGGTCTGCAAGATACGCAGTATTTT
>TRBJ1-2|-|-|TRBV28
CASSFVSGGRSGYTF
TGTGCCAGCAGTTTTGTGTCGGGGGGGCGTAGTGGCTACACCTTC
>TRBJ2-4|-|-|TRBV19
CASSGGARAKNIQYF
TGTGCCAGTAGTGGAGGGGCGAGGGCCAAAAACATTCAGTACTTC
>TRBJ1-3|-|-|TRBV11-2
CASSFEGNTIYF
TGTGCCAGCAGCTTTGAGGGAAACACCATATATTTT
>TRBJ1-3|-|-|TRBV19
CASSIGTTVGISSGNTIYF
TGTGCCAGTAGTATAGGAACGACAGTGGGGATCTCTTCTGGAAACACCATATATTTT
>TRBJ1-1|-|-|TRBV7-3
CASSLTDRDEAFF
TGTGCCAGCAGCTTAACGGACAGAGATGAAGCTTTCTTT
>TRBJ2-5|-|-|TRBV6-5
CASKNTGDPQETQYF
TGTGCCAGTAAGAACACGGGGGACCCCCAAGAGACCCAGTACTTC
>TRBJ1-1|-|TRBD1|TRBV3-1/TRBV3-2
CASSRTGAMNTEAFF
TGTGCCAGCAGCCGGACAGGCGCCATGAACACTGAAGCTTTCTTT